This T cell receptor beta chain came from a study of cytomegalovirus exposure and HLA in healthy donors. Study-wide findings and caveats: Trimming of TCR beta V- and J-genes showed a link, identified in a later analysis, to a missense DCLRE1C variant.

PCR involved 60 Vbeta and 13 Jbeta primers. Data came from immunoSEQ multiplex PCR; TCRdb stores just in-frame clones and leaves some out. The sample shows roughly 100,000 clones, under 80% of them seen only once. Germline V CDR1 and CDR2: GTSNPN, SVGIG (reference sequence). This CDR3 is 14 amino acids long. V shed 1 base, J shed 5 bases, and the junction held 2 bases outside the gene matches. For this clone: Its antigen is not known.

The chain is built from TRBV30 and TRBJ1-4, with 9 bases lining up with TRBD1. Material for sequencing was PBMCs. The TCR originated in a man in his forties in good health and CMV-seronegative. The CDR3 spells CAWSEGTGNEKLFF. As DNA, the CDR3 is TGTGCCTGGAGTGAGGGGACAGGGAATGAAAAACTGTTTTTT.